This T cell receptor beta chain was sequenced for a study of graft-versus-host responses after intestinal transplantation. Study as a whole: Anti-thymocyte globulin induction was given to all recipients, followed by tacrolimus and steroids for three to four years.

Remarks on this clone: Its antigen is unknown.

Looked up from germline, CDR1 is SNHLY and CDR2 is FYNNEI. Unmatched junction bases numbered 4, after V lost 4 bases and J lost 9 bases. This CDR3 has 13 residues. Sequenced by immunoSEQ multiplex PCR; TCRdb stores in-frame clones only, minus some. The sample holds about 80,000 clones, roughly nine tenths seen once. This chain connects TRBV2 to TRBJ2-1, with 9 bases lining up with TRBD2. The sample was unstimulated CD4+ T cells sorted from spleen or lymph node cells, taken before intestinal transplant. The receptor's source is a human donor who received an intestinal transplant. The CDR3 DNA is TGTGCCAGCAGTGCCTATAGCGGGGGTGAGCAGTTCTTC. Its translation is CASSAYSGGEQFF.